A selection of T cell receptor beta chains follows, all from one sample in a study of blood T cells in healthy people across ages. One entry per CDR3 protein, called by TCRdb with MiXCR from the 5' RACE reads. The sample holds over 950,000 distinct CDR3 sequences, roughly two fifths seen once. The sample taken for sequencing was blood. All receptors derive from a man between 18 and 35 years old in good health. Both conserved end residues are part of each CDR3. The D gene is left open where the match is weak. For some rows the clone size is stated as once, few or many, or as a class when expanded; others skip it.

-	TRBV9	TRBJ1-2	-	TGTGCCAGCAGCGTTACAGACAGGACCTATGGCTACACCTTC	CASSVTDRTYGYTF
-	TRBV4-2	TRBJ2-2	TRBD1	TGTGCCAGCAGCCAGACAGGGGGCTTAGAGAATGGGGAGCTGTTTTTT	CASSQTGGLENGELFF
-	TRBV2	TRBJ1-4	-	TGTGCCAGCAGTGAAGGAGGATTTGAAAAACTGTTTTTT	CASSEGGFEKLFF
-	TRBV4-1	TRBJ2-3	TRBD2	TGCGCCAGCAGCCTTCTAGCGGGGCCTAGCACAGATACGCAGTATTTT	CASSLLAGPSTDTQYF
few	TRBV4-3	TRBJ2-5	-	TGCGCCAGCAGCCAAGACATCGGAACAGCCATTCAAGAGACCCAGTACTTC	CASSQDIGTAIQETQYF
-	TRBV6-1	TRBJ1-6	-	TGTGTCAGCAGTGAATTGATTTCAGAAGGAAATTCACCCCTCCACTTT	CVSSELISEGNSPLHF
-	TRBV29-1	TRBJ2-1	TRBD2	TGCAGCGTTGTTGACCTGGGAGTGTTAGCGGGGGGGCGGACCTACAATGAGCAGTTCTTC	CSVVDLGVLAGGRTYNEQFF
few	TRBV7-2	TRBJ2-3	TRBD2	TGTGCCAGCAGCTTAGGGGGATTGGATGTTAGCGGGGCAAATACGCAGTATTTT	CASSLGGLDVSGANTQYF
-	TRBV28	TRBJ2-7	TRBD1	TGTGCCAGCAGTTTAAGTTGGGACAGGGACCACGAGCAGTACTTC	CASSLSWDRDHEQYF
many	TRBV12-3/TRBV12-4	TRBJ1-2	-	TGTGCCAGCAGTTTAACATACAGGAGTGGCTACACCTTC	CASSLTYRSGYTF
-	TRBV29-1	TRBJ1-2	TRBD1	TGCAGCGTTGGGGACAGGGAAGACTATGGCTACACCTTC	CSVGDREDYGYTF
few	TRBV25-1	TRBJ2-3	-	TGTGCCAGCAGTGAAGGGGACTTACTGGCCTGGGATACGCAGTATTTT	CASSEGDLLAWDTQYF
-	TRBV20-1	TRBJ2-5	-	TGCAGTGCTAAAGACGGACAGAAAGAGACCCAGTACTTC	CSAKDGQKETQYF
many	TRBV5-1	TRBJ2-2	TRBD1	TGCGCCACCGGGACAGGGGAAAACACCGGGGAGCTGTTTTTT	CATGTGENTGELFF